The 8 T cell receptor beta chains below all came from one sample that was sequenced in a study of cytomegalovirus exposure and HLA in healthy donors (dated by TCRdb to the late 2010s). The library was generated by the immunoSEQ multiplex PCR assay. The clones in this table, taken by TCRdb from immuneACCESS, are in-frame only. Not every clone is retained; where verified, under half of the shortfall comes from an unresolved V gene, and the cause of the rest is unknown. Across this sample there are about 140,000 clones, with roughly four fifths seen only once. In total, the top ten clones hold 1.4% of the sample. The sequencing sample was made of PBMCs. The receptor set was obtained from a woman under 40 in good health and CMV-seronegative.

The CDR3 nucleotides are TGTGCCAGCAGTACCCTCCAGGGGGTGACCCAGTACTTC. This sequence encodes CASSTLQGVTQYF. This chain joins TRBV28 and TRBJ2-5; 7 bases line up with TRBD1. Trimming at V came to 5 bases and at J to 7 bases, leaving 7 bases not matched to a gene. The CDR3 spans 13 residues. CDR1 and CDR2 (germline): MDHEN, SYDVKM.

The chain joins TRBV9 to TRBJ2-4, with 9 positions matching TRBD1. V dropped 3 bases and J dropped 3; count of bases not matched to a gene: 7. Per the germline V gene, CDR1 is SGDLS and CDR2 is YYNGEE. The CDR3 covers 16 residues. The CDR3 is CASSATTGGIKNIQYF. The CDR3 DNA reads TGTGCCAGCAGCGCGACGACAGGGGGGATCAAAAACATTCAGTACTTC.

The chain employs TRBV6-1 and TRBJ2-7; D is possibly TRBD1 (6 bases). The CDR3 totals 13 residues. The V gene lost 5 bases and the J gene lost 4 bases, with 12 bases spanning the gap. Germline CDR1 reads MNHNS; CDR2 reads SASEGT. CDR3: CASSRGGIYEQYF. For the CDR3, the DNA is TGTGCCAGCAGTCGTGGGGGCATTTACGAGCAGTACTTC.

The chain carries TRBV4-2 and TRBJ2-3; 10 bases are a match to TRBD2. The CDR3 covers 17 residues. The trim removed 3 bases at V and 2 bases at J, leaving 8 bases unmatched. In germline, CDR1 is LGHNA, CDR2 YNFKEQ. CDR3 residues: CASSQERTSGDTDTQYF. The CDR3 DNA is TGTGCCAGCAGCCAGGAAAGGACTAGCGGAGACACAGATACGCAGTATTTT.

In this sample, this clone turned up a few times. The chain is built from TRBV18 and TRBJ1-5, with 7 nucleotides matching TRBD1. Per germline, CDR1 KGHSH and CDR2 LQKENI. Losses at the gene ends were 5 bases for V and 7 bases for J; bases not matched to a gene: 5. The CDR3 runs 13 residues. CDR3 protein: CASSTGEGQPQHF. CDR3 sequence (DNA): TGTGCCAGCTCAACAGGGGAAGGGCAGCCCCAGCATTTT.

This clone was observed once. J is TRBJ2-7 and V is TRBV7-9; perhaps TRBD1 as D (5 bases). Germline loops: CDR1 SEHNR, CDR2 FQNEAQ (reference sequence). V was pared by 4 bases and J by 3 bases, with 10 bases between. The CDR3 spans 13 residues. CDR3 protein: CASSSDKYYEQYF. The DNA of the CDR3 is TGTGCCAGCAGCTCGGACAAATACTACGAGCAGTACTTC. The full variable domain, in which reference TRBV7-9 and TRBJ2-7 provide the parts outside the CDR3, is DTGVSQNPRHKITKRGQNVTFRCDPISEHNRLYWYRQTLGQGPEFLTYFQNEAQLEKSRLLSDRFSAERPKGSFSTLEIQRTEQGDSAMYLCASSSDKYYEQYFGPGTRLTVT.

The chain couples TRBV29-1 to TRBJ2-7; 9 bases align to TRBD1. From germline, CDR1 is SQVTM and CDR2 ANQGSEA. V lost 7 bases, J lost 3 bases, and 7 bases stayed unmatched. This CDR3 contains 13 residues. CDR3 sequence reads: CSAAGQGHYEQYF. The CDR3 DNA reads TGCAGCGCAGCGGGACAGGGACACTACGAGCAGTACTTC.

This rearrangement joins TRBV9 to TRBJ1-1, with a possible D match to TRBD1 (5 bases). Trimming removed 2 bases at V and 8 bases at J, with 16 bases between. This CDR3 spans 14 amino acids. CDR1 and CDR2 (germline): SGDLS, YYNGEE. CDR3 sequence: CASSVVDRPDEAFF. The CDR3 DNA reads as TGTGCCAGCAGCGTTGTCGACAGACCAGACGAAGCTTTCTTT.